This T cell receptor (beta chain) was sequenced for a study of immune cell composition in non-small cell lung cancer. DNA was extracted from unsorted cell suspensions stored frozen. Findings and caveats of the study: Shared sequences between tumour-reactive and dominant in vivo clones were not proven. Squamous lung tumours showed higher top 10 clone scores and clonality than adenocarcinomas.

Method: immunoSEQ multiplex PCR; TCRdb's copy keeps in-frame clones and lacks some. The sample has about 10,000 clones; around 62% are singletons. On this clone itself: Its antigen remains unidentified.

V was pared by 2 bases and J by 2 bases, with 9 bases between. This CDR3 spans 14 amino acids. Germline V gene sequence: CDR1 SGHRS, CDR2 YFSETQ. The chain carries TRBV5-1 and TRBJ2-3, with D tentatively TRBD1 (6 bases). The receptor's source is a human donor with non-small cell lung cancer. The source material was lung tumor tissue. The CDR3 bases are TGCGCCAGCAGCTTATGGACAGACACAGATACGCAGTATTTT. Translation: CASSLWTDTDTQYF.